Shown below are 7 T cell receptor beta chains from a single sample sequenced in a study of T cell responses to AZD1222 COVID-19 vaccine. Profiled with immunoSEQ multiplex PCR; TCRdb holds only in-frame clones, not every one. Counted here are about 140,000 clones, around nine tenths occurring once; the ten biggest clones make up around 4.7%. This material consisted of peripheral blood, taken on day 0 of AZD1222 vaccination. Every receptor here comes from an adult in good health.

This clone has only one observation. The genes are TRBV19 and TRBJ1-2, with D perhaps matching TRBD1 (5 bases). Between the trimmed V and J ends, which lost 5 bases and 5 bases, there was a span of 18 bases. The CDR3 consists of 15 residues. Germline CDR1 LNHDA, CDR2 SQIVND (reference sequence). As DNA, the CDR3 is TGTGCCAGTAGTCCCCGTAGGGACGAGTCATATGGCTACACCTTC. Its translation is CASSPRRDESYGYTF.

The chain joins TRBV11-2 to TRBJ1-1; no clear D gene. The CDR3 consists of 17 residues. V was shortened by 2 bases and J by 6 bases, with 22 bases between the two germline ends. Per the germline V gene, CDR1 is SGHAT and CDR2 is FQNNGV. This CDR3 is CASSLIGPGKGRAEAFF. CDR3 coding DNA: TGTGCCAGCAGCTTAATCGGGCCGGGCAAAGGAAGGGCTGAAGCTTTCTTT.

The chain employs TRBV5-1 and TRBJ1-4; no reliable D call. Looked up from germline, CDR1 is SGHRS and CDR2 is YFSETQ. V lost 0 bases to trimming and J lost 8 bases, with 11 bases between them. This CDR3 spans 14 amino acids. The CDR3 nucleotides read TGCGCCAGCAGCTTGGCCGCCATGGGGGAAAAACTGTTTTTT. Translating it yields CASSLAAMGEKLFF. Looking up the rest from reference TRBV5-1 and TRBJ1-4 gives the full variable domain: KAGVTQTPRYLIKTRGQQVTLSCSPISGHRSVSWYQQTPGQGLQFLFEYFSETQRNKGNFPGRFSGRQFSNSRSEMNVSTLELGDSALYLCASSLAAMGEKLFFGSGTQLSVL.

A single count supports this clone. This chain uses TRBV7-6 with TRBJ2-7; possible D gene TRBD2, 5 bases. Trimming removed 3 bases at V and 0 bases at J, with 15 bases between. Germline-derived CDR1 and CDR2 are SGHVS and FNYEAQ. The CDR3 consists of 16 residues. In DNA, the CDR3 is TGTGCCAGCAGCTTGCCCCCAAGCGGAGGCTCCTACGAGCAGTACTTC. Translated, it gives CASSLPPSGGSYEQYF.

V gene TRBV30 combines with J gene TRBJ1-1; a possible D gene is TRBD1 (6 bases). The CDR3 is made up of 18 amino acids. Trimming took 5 bases from V and 1 from J, leaving 26 bases between them. The germline CDR1 and CDR2 sequences are GTSNPN and SVGIG (reference sequence). CDR3 sequence (DNA): TGTGCCTGGGGTAGGACCGGACAGAACCCTACCAAGAACACTGAAGCTTTCTTT. Protein: CAWGRTGQNPTKNTEAFF.

This clone was seen only once. The chain couples TRBV4-2 to TRBJ1-2, with unresolved D. With 0 bases removed from V and 8 bases from J, the gap between germline ends came to 10 bases. The germline V gene has CDR1 LGHNA and CDR2 YNFKEQ. CDR3 length: 13 residues. CDR3 in amino acids: CASSQDPTPGYTF. The CDR3, as DNA: TGTGCCAGCAGCCAAGACCCTACGCCGGGCTACACCTTC.

This rearrangement joins TRBV11-2 to TRBJ2-5, with TRBD2 matching over 8 bases. This CDR3 spans 15 amino acids. The trim removed 5 bases at V and 4 bases at J, leaving 9 bases unmatched. Germline lookup yields CDR1 SGHAT and CDR2 FQNNGV. CDR3 residues: CASSPLSGGIETQYF. For the CDR3, the DNA is TGTGCCAGCAGCCCATTAAGCGGGGGAATAGAGACCCAGTACTTC.